The following is a TCR beta chain sequence with its context. CDR1 is SGHAT and CDR2 is FQNNGV in the germline V gene. The CDR3 has 13 amino acids. Extraction also yielded germline DNA, while blood RNA was obtained from unsorted whole blood. At sampling, these chronic HBV carriers had received no treatment. A primer matching the constant region was used to make TCR beta cDNA from around 460 ng of total RNA. Investigators got TCR beta libraries out of three nested multiplex PCR rounds, done with slightly modified ARM-PCR. Use of TRBV1-TRBV30 forward primers with a C-beta reverse primer characterized the first two PCR rounds, which lasted around 11 cycles each. MiXCR was run by TCRdb on the multiplex PCR reads, yielding one entry per CDR3 protein. The sample carries approximately 340,000 distinct CDR3 sequences, less than 75% recorded once. The record originates from a study of tumor-infiltrating lymphocytes in primary liver carcinoma.

The sample taken for sequencing was peripheral blood. This TCR was recovered from a man aged 40-50 years with primary liver carcinoma and hepatitis B virus infection. This chain uses TRBV11-2 with TRBJ2-7; D is possibly TRBD1 (6 bases). CDR3 residues: CPISSARTEEQYF. In DNA, the CDR3 is TGTCCCATCAGTTCCGCCAGGACAGAGGAGCAGTACTTC.